This TCR beta chain comes out of a study of identical twins. TCRdb processed the 5' RACE reads anew with MiXCR; each CDR3 protein has one entry. This table holds a few hundred thousand distinct CDR3 sequences, about 9% found once. This clonotype was seen many times. This sample was also put to use in a study of yellow fever vaccine responses in identical twins.

Sequenced: CD8+ T cells sorted from blood. This clonotype originated in a woman between 18 and 29 years old in good health.

CDR3: CASSAGVYEQYF. CDR3 coding DNA: TGTGCCAGCAGCGCGGGGGTTTACGAGCAGTACTTC. The chain couples TRBV7-9 to TRBJ2-7; 7 bases are shared with TRBD2. Per the germline V gene, CDR1 is SEHNR and CDR2 is FQNEAQ (reference sequence). The CDR3 covers 12 residues. V was clipped by 5 bases and J by 4 bases; unmatched bases: 2.